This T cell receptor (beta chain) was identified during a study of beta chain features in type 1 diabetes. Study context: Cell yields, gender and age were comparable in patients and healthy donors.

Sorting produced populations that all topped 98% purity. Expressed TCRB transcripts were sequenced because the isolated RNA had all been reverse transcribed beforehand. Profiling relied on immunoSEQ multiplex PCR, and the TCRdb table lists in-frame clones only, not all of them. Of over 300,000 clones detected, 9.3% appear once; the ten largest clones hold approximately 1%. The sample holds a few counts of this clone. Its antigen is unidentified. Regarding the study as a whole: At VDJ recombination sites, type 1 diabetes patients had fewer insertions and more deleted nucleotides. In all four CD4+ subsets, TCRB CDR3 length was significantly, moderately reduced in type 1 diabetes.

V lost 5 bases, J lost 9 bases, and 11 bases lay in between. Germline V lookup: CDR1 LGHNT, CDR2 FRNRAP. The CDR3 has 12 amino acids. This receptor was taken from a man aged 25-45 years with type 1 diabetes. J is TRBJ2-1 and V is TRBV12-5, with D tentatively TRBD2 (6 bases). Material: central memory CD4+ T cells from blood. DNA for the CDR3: TGTGCTAGTGGTCCGACGGGGGTTGAGCAGTTCTTC. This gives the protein CASGPTGVEQFF. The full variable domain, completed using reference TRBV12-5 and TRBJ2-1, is DARVTQTPRHKVTEMGQEVTMRCQPILGHNTVFWYRQTMMQGLELLAYFRNRAPLDDSGMPKDRFSAEMPDATLATLKIQPSEPRDSAVYFCASGPTGVEQFFGPGTRLTVL.